This T cell receptor beta chain emerged from a study of shared clonotypes between healthy human individuals. Overall study context: Each donor's CD4 naive and CD4 memory cells filled three plates apiece, CD8 naive two, and CD8 memory one.

This table comes from immunoSEQ multiplex PCR, and its TCRdb copy is limited to in-frame clones, with some not included. The table records 1.6 million or so clones, roughly 98.5% of them present only once. V shed 5 bases and J 3 bases; nucleotides not matched to a gene: 6. Germline V CDR1 and CDR2: MNHEY, SMNVEV (reference sequence). The CDR3 has 14 amino acids. This TCR was recovered from a man aged 25 to 40 in good health. Sequencing input: naive CD4+ T cells sorted from blood. Subset denoted: CD45RA+ positively selected. V is TRBV27 and J is TRBJ2-7, with 8 nucleotides matching TRBD1. DNA for the CDR3: TGTGCCAGCAGTGAGGGGGACAGGCGCTACGAGCAGTACTTC. This sequence encodes CASSEGDRRYEQYF.